The entry below gives a single TCR beta chain sequence along with its context. The antigen it recognizes is unknown. No quality values exist for individual bases; no much larger clone is one base distant. Patients chosen for sequencing had shown expansion of CD8+CD57+ cells by flow cytometry. Every patient had a diagnosis of severe acquired aplastic anemia based on International Study of Aplastic Anemia and Agranulocytosis and Camitta criteria. No therapy had been received by the patients at the time of blood sampling. In the study, sorted CD4+ and CD8+ blood T cells from patients with severe aplastic anemia and from healthy subjects underwent deep sequencing of TCR repertoires. Patients were enrolled under clinicaltrials.gov protocols 00001620, 01623167, 00001397, 00071045, 00081523 and 00961064 in the USA. Ficoll-Paque density gradient centrifugation was used to isolate peripheral blood mononuclear cells. Before DNA was extracted, CD4+ and CD8+ T cells were sorted using either FACS or magnetic beads.

There are 14 amino acids in the CDR3, from cysteine to phenylalanine inclusive. CDR3 DNA only is kept here, 42 bases in frame from base 1. Germline trimming amounts to 7 bases on V and 5 bases on J, with 6 as the count of junction bases outside the gene matches. According to the germline V gene (reference sequence), CDR1 reads LNHDA and CDR2 reads SQIVND. The data derive from a study of CD8+CD57+ T cells in acquired aplastic anemia (dated by TCRdb to the late 2010s). Turning to the overall study: Extracted DNA from sorted CD4+ and CD8+ cells averaged approximately 3 ug, ranging from roughly 0.17 to 27.4 ug. CD8+CD57+ expansion was defined as frequency above the mean frequency observed in healthy subjects. The study at large found these results: Patients and healthy controls showed no significant difference in CD8+ Simpson's diversity (P=0.060). Although under 35 CD8+ CDR3 sequences were shared by patients and controls, these sequences appeared highly expressed in patients and within the immunodominant clones of patients.

Genomic DNA served as template for TCR beta VDJ combination and CDR3 sequence profiling. An Illumina HiSeq 2000 was used for TCR repertoire sequencing. In the original analysis: Repertoires were assessed using TRBV/TRBJ rearrangement plots, CDR3 size and DJ length profiles, and Simpson's diversity index. Whichever DNA sequence was most abundant in the deep sequencing data was defined as the immunodominant clone. CDR3 amino acid sequences were screened for sharing across subjects and were compared with published repertoires and the VDJdb database. TCRdb reran the public reads through fastp at Q25 and MiXCR, keeping productive beta chains. When rows share a CDR3 protein, they turn into one entry using the most common DNA and genes. V and J calls and clone size were set by TCRdb, not the authors. Within this sample are roughly 240,000 distinct CDR3 sequences, with approximately 50% of them counted one time only. 7.8% of the sample rests with the top ten.

The V and J segments used are TRBV19 and TRBJ2-1, and 9 junctional nucleotides match TRBD2. The sequenced material came from sorted CD4+, CD8+, or CD8+CD57+ T cells (not recorded which) from PBMCs. The clonotype originates from a human donor with aplastic anemia. The bases are TGTGCCAGTACAATAGCGGGAGCCCACAATGAGCAGTTCTTC. Its translation is CASTIAGAHNEQFF.